This is a list of T cell receptor beta chains from one sample in a study of regulatory T cells in long-lasting Graves disease. In TCRdb, the multiplex PCR reads were re-called with MiXCR into one record per CDR3 protein. The profile covers 400,000 to 500,000 distinct CDR3 sequences, with roughly 15% appearing a single time and around 10% taken by the ten largest. These same data were also listed under a study on T cells in Graves' hyperthyroidism and ophthalmopathy.

The sequences come from peripheral blood mononuclear cells (PBMCs), collected at new diagnosis, from a patient treated with antithyroid drugs. The origin of the receptors is a woman aged 25 to 45 with Graves disease. The CDR3 runs from the conserved cysteine through the conserved F or W. A D gene is named only where the DNA matches it firmly. Only some rows state a clone size, as once, few, many or a class for expanded clones.

j_call clone_size v_call cdr3_length d_call cdr3_aa cdr3_nt
TRBJ2-7 NA TRBV7-9 15 NA CASSLVGSAGHEQYF TGTGCCAGCAGCTTAGTTGGTAGCGCGGGCCACGAGCAGTACTTC
TRBJ1-2 NA TRBV10-3 15 NA CAISESAEGGYGYTF TGTGCCATCAGTGAGTCGGCAGAAGGTGGCTATGGCTACACCTTC
TRBJ1-3 NA TRBV5-5 17 NA CASSLIPTAGAGNTIYF TGTGCCAGCAGCTTGATCCCCACGGCAGGGGCTGGAAACACCATATATTTT
TRBJ2-3 many TRBV12-3/TRBV12-4 14 TRBD2 CASSFRREKDTQYF TGTGCCAGCAGTTTCAGGCGGGAGAAAGATACGCAGTATTTT
TRBJ1-4 NA TRBV12-3/TRBV12-4 13 NA CASTLRTIEKLFF TGTGCCAGCACCCTCCGGACCATTGAAAAACTGTTTTTT
TRBJ2-1 many TRBV10-1 13 NA CASSHETTGEQFF TGCGCCAGCAGCCATGAGACTACGGGTGAGCAGTTCTTC
TRBJ1-6 few TRBV7-2 17 NA CASSFKPGLGLNSPLHF TGTGCCAGCAGCTTCAAGCCCGGGCTGGGGCTTAATTCACCCCTCCACTTT
TRBJ2-1 many TRBV20-1 14 TRBD2 CSAPIAGAFDEQFF TGCAGTGCCCCTATAGCGGGAGCCTTCGATGAGCAGTTCTTC
TRBJ2-1 few TRBV4-2 14 TRBD2 CASSQGGRAEDPFF TGTGCCAGCAGCCAAGGCGGGAGGGCCGAGGATCCGTTCTTC
TRBJ1-5 few TRBV29-1 12 NA CSVTFTYQPQHF TGCAGCGTGACATTCACCTATCAGCCCCAGCATTTT
TRBJ1-6 NA TRBV24-1 13 NA CATSLLRQEKNHF TGTGCCACCAGCCTACTTCGACAGGAAAAAAACCACTTT
TRBJ2-7 NA TRBV7-2 15 TRBD2 CASSSGLAESYEQYF TGTGCCAGCAGCTCCGGACTAGCGGAATCCTACGAGCAGTACTTC
TRBJ2-1 many TRBV6-5 17 TRBD1 CASSYSPPTGVYNEQFF TGTGCCAGCAGTTACTCACCCCCGACAGGGGTTTACAATGAGCAGTTCTTC
TRBJ2-1 many TRBV27 13 NA CASSSTRGDEQFF TGTGCCAGCAGCTCTACGAGGGGGGATGAGCAGTTCTTC
TRBJ1-1 NA TRBV18 15 NA CASSSARGGGTEAFF TGTGCCAGCTCTTCTGCACGGGGAGGGGGCACTGAAGCTTTCTTT
TRBJ1-1 many TRBV15 13 NA CATSKQRNTEAFF TGTGCCACCAGCAAACAGCGGAACACTGAAGCTTTCTTT
TRBJ1-2 few TRBV7-2 14 NA CASSLSRGNYGYTF TGTGCCAGCAGCCTCTCGAGAGGGAACTATGGCTACACCTTC
TRBJ1-1 NA TRBV7-3 16 NA CASSRQGLGLNTEAFF TGTGCCAGCAGCCGCCAGGGGCTGGGGCTGAACACTGAAGCTTTCTTT
TRBJ2-1 few TRBV27 15 NA CASQGPGLWNNEQFF TGTGCCAGCCAGGGACCGGGACTTTGGAATAATGAGCAGTTCTTC
TRBJ2-2 NA TRBV27 18 TRBD1 CASSLIGRGQGAGGELFF TGTGCCAGCAGTTTAATAGGGAGGGGACAGGGTGCCGGCGGGGAGCTGTTTTTT
TRBJ2-1 many TRBV6-2/TRBV6-3 16 TRBD2 CASSSNGLGSVNEQFF TGTGCCAGCAGTTCTAACGGACTAGGGAGTGTCAATGAGCAGTTCTTC
TRBJ2-1 many TRBV18 15 NA CASSQRRPSGMEQFF TGTGCCAGCTCACAGAGGAGGCCATCAGGGATGGAGCAGTTCTTC
TRBJ2-1 many TRBV10-3 14 TRBD2 CAISRGEAGKEQFF TGTGCCATCAGTCGGGGGGAGGCCGGGAAGGAGCAGTTCTTC
TRBJ2-1 many TRBV20-1 17 TRBD2 CSAITSGRPETYNEQFF TGCAGTGCTATAACTAGCGGGAGGCCCGAGACCTACAATGAGCAGTTCTTC
TRBJ2-2 NA TRBV2 16 TRBD2 CASSETLAALSGELFF TGTGCCAGCAGTGAAACCCTAGCGGCCCTATCCGGGGAGCTGTTTTTT
TRBJ2-2 NA TRBV19 17 TRBD2 CASSPVRLAGNTGELFF TGTGCCAGTAGTCCAGTTAGGCTAGCGGGAAACACCGGGGAGCTGTTTTTT
TRBJ2-5 many TRBV18 16 TRBD2 CASSPKGLAGAETQYF TGTGCCAGCTCACCAAAAGGACTAGCGGGAGCGGAGACCCAGTACTTC
TRBJ1-5 few TRBV4-3 16 NA CASSQGLLGSNQPQHF TGCGCCAGCAGCCAAGGACTCTTAGGGAGCAATCAGCCCCAGCATTTT
TRBJ2-7 many TRBV18 15 TRBD1 CASSPAGGSSYEQYF TGTGCCAGCTCACCCGCAGGGGGTTCCTCCTACGAGCAGTACTTC
TRBJ1-1 many TRBV6-4 17 NA CASSPTCPSLQNTEAFF TGTGCCAGCAGCCCAACCTGCCCCAGCCTTCAGAACACTGAAGCTTTCTTT
TRBJ2-4 NA TRBV5-8 12 NA CASSLFWNIQYF TGTGCCAGCAGCTTGTTTTGGAACATTCAGTACTTC
TRBJ2-5 many TRBV27 15 TRBD2 CASSFGTSGKETQYF TGTGCCAGCAGTTTCGGGACTAGCGGAAAAGAGACCCAGTACTTC
TRBJ1-2 many TRBV12-3/TRBV12-4 13 NA CASSPDGTYGYTF TGTGCCAGCAGTCCGGACGGGACCTATGGCTACACCTTC
TRBJ2-5 few TRBV27 16 TRBD1 CASRFTGTGKGETQYF TGTGCCAGCAGGTTTACCGGGACAGGGAAGGGAGAGACCCAGTACTTC
TRBJ1-5 many TRBV6-1 14 NA CASSPRAGIQPQHF TGTGCCAGCAGCCCCCGAGCAGGGATTCAGCCCCAGCATTTT
TRBJ1-6 NA TRBV10-1 15 TRBD1 CASSLDRGRNSPLHF TGCGCCAGCAGTTTGGACAGGGGTAGGAATTCACCCCTCCACTTT
TRBJ2-5 NA TRBV12-3/TRBV12-4 13 NA CAIESQRAETQYF TGTGCCATCGAAAGCCAGCGGGCCGAGACCCAGTACTTC
TRBJ2-1 NA TRBV20-1 13 TRBD2 CSAHPAGGNEQFF TGCAGTGCTCACCCAGCGGGAGGGAATGAGCAGTTCTTC
TRBJ2-1 NA TRBV6-2/TRBV6-3 12 NA CASSGPRNEQFF TGTGCCAGCAGTGGACCACGCAATGAGCAGTTCTTC
TRBJ1-2 many TRBV28 11 NA CAVGANYGYTF TGTGCCGTTGGGGCGAACTATGGCTACACCTTC
TRBJ1-5 many TRBV7-9 14 NA CASSPRTEDQPQHF TGTGCCAGCAGCCCTCGGACAGAGGATCAGCCCCAGCATTTT
TRBJ2-7 NA TRBV7-9 17 TRBD2 CASSLATTSGSSYEQYF TGTGCCAGCAGCTTAGCCACCACTAGCGGGAGTTCCTACGAGCAGTACTTC
TRBJ2-5 many TRBV19 14 TRBD2 CASSIGGRRETQYF TGTGCCAGTAGTATAGGCGGGAGACGAGAGACCCAGTACTTC
TRBJ2-1 NA TRBV10-3 14 NA CANSRDSDYNEQFF TGTGCCAATAGTAGGGACTCCGACTACAATGAGCAGTTCTTC
TRBJ1-2 many TRBV30 15 NA CAWSVGRSSVDGYTF TGTGCCTGGAGTGTGGGTCGCAGCTCGGTTGATGGCTACACCTTC
TRBJ2-1 many TRBV4-2 18 NA CASSQDIDVAVAYNEQFF TGTGCCAGCAGCCAGGATATCGATGTAGCGGTAGCCTACAATGAGCAGTTCTTC